This T cell receptor (beta chain) originates from a study of PD-1 blockade in mismatch repair-deficient tumors. Study background: All were previously treated, progressing patients with about 12 mismatch repair-deficient cancer types. Study-level points and caveats: Tumor-resident clones, often undetectable pretreatment in blood, expanded then contracted after pembrolizumab.

Trimming removed 8 bases at V and 5 bases at J, with 12 bases between. Germline values: CDR1 MNHEY, CDR2 SVGAGI. The CDR3 is 13 amino acids. Only in-frame clones appear in the TCRdb table, and some are missing; sequencing was by immunoSEQ multiplex PCR. The profile shows 100,000 to 150,000 clones, 86% of them singletons. Mismatch repair deficiency was confirmed in all patients, by PCR or immunohistochemistry. Notes on this clone: Its antigen is not identified.

J is TRBJ1-4 and V is TRBV6-5; unclear D gene. The sample was peripheral blood, taken 44 weeks after starting pembrolizumab. The receptor comes from an adult with mismatch repair-deficient cancer. The chain's CDR3 is CASSRVLNEKLFF. The CDR3 nucleotides read TGTGCCAGCTCCCGAGTATTAAATGAAAAACTGTTTTTT.